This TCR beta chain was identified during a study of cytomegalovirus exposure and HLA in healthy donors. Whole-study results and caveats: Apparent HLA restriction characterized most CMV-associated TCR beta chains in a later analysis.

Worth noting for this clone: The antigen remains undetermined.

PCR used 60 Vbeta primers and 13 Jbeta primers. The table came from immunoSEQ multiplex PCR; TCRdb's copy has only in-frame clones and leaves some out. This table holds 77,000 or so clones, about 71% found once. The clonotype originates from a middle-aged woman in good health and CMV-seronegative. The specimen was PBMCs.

The CDR3 is CASSWLAGTGELFF. For the CDR3, the DNA is TGTGCCAGCAGTTGGCTAGCGGGAACCGGGGAGCTGTTTTTT. The rearrangement links TRBV28 to TRBJ2-2, with TRBD2 matching 9 bases. The germline V gene has CDR1 MDHEN and CDR2 SYDVKM. The CDR3 loop spans 14 amino acids. Unmatched junction bases numbered 2, after V lost 4 bases and J lost 5 bases.